These 18 T cell receptor beta chains were sequenced from one sample in a study of T cell repertoires in cytomegalovirus infection. In TCRdb, the reads were re-called with MiXCR into one record per CDR3 protein. The sample carries approximately 260,000 distinct CDR3 sequences, about 20% recorded once. Antigens for these TCRs are unknown. Sample: cultured PBMCs, taken from culture after CMV antigen stimulation. Receptor source: a human donor in good health (CMV status not recorded). Some clones in this sample may be carry-over from other donors' samples.

This clonotype was seen ten or more times. The V and J genes are TRBV7-2 and TRBJ2-7, with 8 bases matching TRBD1. The ends lost 3 bases at V and 9 bases at J; junction bases unmatched: 7. The CDR3 spans 13 residues. Germline lookup yields CDR1 SGHTA and CDR2 FQGNSA. CDR3 sequence (DNA): TGTGCCAGCAGCTTGGCGGGACAGGCCGGGCAGTACTTC. It translates to CASSLAGQAGQYF.

This chain links TRBV6-2 or TRBV6-3 with TRBJ2-5; 9 bases are shared with TRBD2. Germline CDR1 is MNHEY and CDR2 is SVGEGT. The CDR3 is 13 amino acids. After removal of 6 bases from V and 3 bases from J, the junction contained 2 bases not matched to a gene. The CDR3 spells CASRTSGKETQYF. CDR3 DNA: TGTGCCAGCAGGACTAGCGGTAAAGAGACCCAGTACTTC.

This clonotype showed up just a few times. V is TRBV9 and J is TRBJ1-1; D is unresolved. V lost 1 base, J lost 1 base, and 8 bases lay in between. The CDR3 runs to 14 residues. The germline V gene encodes CDR1 SGDLS and CDR2 YYNGEE. The CDR3 DNA is TGTGCCAGCAGCGTAAGGAGTACGAACACTGAAGCTTTCTTT. It specifies CASSVRSTNTEAFF.

The chain employs TRBV27 and TRBJ2-7; 7 bases are a match to TRBD2. The CDR3 runs to 15 residues. Germline V gene data show CDR1 as MNHEY and CDR2 as SMNVEV (reference sequence). After removal of 5 bases from V and 6 bases from J, the junction contained 13 bases not matched to a gene. The CDR3 reads CASSPLAREHREQYF. The DNA for the CDR3 is TGTGCCAGCAGTCCACTAGCGCGGGAGCACCGCGAGCAGTACTTC.

This clonotype has only a few counts. The gene calls are TRBV4-3 and TRBJ1-2; no clear D gene. CDR3 size: 15 residues. Germline assignment: CDR1 LGHNA and CDR2 YSLEER. Trimming took 0 bases from V and 6 from J, leaving 14 bases between them. Here the CDR3 DNA reads TGCGCCAGCAGCCAAGAATGGTTCATCTTTCATGGCTACACCTTC. This gives the protein CASSQEWFIFHGYTF.

There are a few counts of this clonotype. The chain carries TRBV7-9 and TRBJ1-3; D is undetermined. The CDR3 spans 14 residues. The germline CDR1 and CDR2 sequences are SEHNR and FQNEAQ (reference sequence). The V gene lost 2 bases and the J gene lost 3 bases, with 8 bases spanning the gap. The CDR3 DNA is TGTGCCAGCAGCTTACGAGGGATTGGAAACACCATATATTTT. Translation: CASSLRGIGNTIYF.

There are many counts of this clonotype. The chain couples TRBV7-9 to TRBJ2-5, with D unresolved. Trimming removed 0 bases at V and 2 bases at J, with 10 bases between. The CDR3 is 15 amino acids. Germline-derived CDR1 and CDR2 are SEHNR and FQNEAQ (reference sequence). The CDR3 nucleotides read TGTGCCAGCAGCTTAGCTCTCGGTTTACAAGAGACCCAGTACTTC. Protein sequence: CASSLALGLQETQYF.

The chain joins TRBV4-1 to TRBJ1-1; 7 bases align to TRBD1. There are 15 residues in the CDR3. V shed 3 bases, J shed 5 bases, and the junction held 9 bases outside the gene matches. From germline, CDR1 is MGHRA and CDR2 YSYEKL. Written as DNA, the CDR3 is TGCGCCAGCAGCCATCCAGACAGGGAGGGGACTGAAGCTTTCTTT. It yields the protein CASSHPDREGTEAFF.

This clonotype was detected ten times or more. The rearrangement links TRBV7-9 to TRBJ1-1; no clear D gene. Germline V gives CDR1 SEHNR, CDR2 FQNEAQ (reference sequence). V lost 4 bases and J 1 base, leaving 4 bases between the germline ends. The length of the CDR3 is 12 residues. The CDR3 is CASSWGNTEAFF. DNA for the CDR3: TGTGCCAGCAGCTGGGGGAACACTGAAGCTTTCTTT.

The sample holds many counts of this clonotype. The chain carries TRBV25-1 and TRBJ2-7, with 9 nucleotides matching TRBD1. Trimming removed 6 bases from V and 3 bases from J; junction bases left unmatched: 9. Germline assignment: CDR1 MGHDK and CDR2 SYGVNS. This CDR3 has 15 residues. Written as DNA, the CDR3 is TGTGCCAGCAGCCAGACGACAGGGGGTATCTACGAGCAGTACTTC. Amino acids: CASSQTTGGIYEQYF.

Many counts were recorded for this clonotype. The gene calls are TRBV11-2 and TRBJ2-2, with D perhaps assigned TRBD1 or TRBD2 (5 bases each). This CDR3 is 13 amino acids long. Deletions cut 3 bases from V and 6 bases from J, with 8 bases between. Per the germline V gene, CDR1 is SGHAT and CDR2 is FQNNGV. Here the CDR3 DNA reads TGTGCCAGCAGCTTGAGGGGATCCGGGGAGCTGTTTTTT. It specifies CASSLRGSGELFF.

This clonotype was seen ten or more times. The chain employs TRBV7-6 and TRBJ2-7; D possibly corresponds to TRBD1 (5 bases). CDR1 and CDR2 from the germline V gene are SGHVS and FNYEAQ. This CDR3 spans 12 amino acids. Trimming removed 4 bases at V and 6 bases at J, with 10 bases between. The CDR3 is CASSSQGSEQYF. The CDR3 DNA reads as TGTGCCAGCAGCTCCCAGGGATCCGAGCAGTACTTC.

V gene TRBV28 combines with J gene TRBJ2-4; D unclear. The germline V and J ends were trimmed by 3 bases and 0 bases, with 15 bases remaining between them. The CDR3 is 17 residues long. The germline gives CDR1 MDHEN, CDR2 SYDVKM. The CDR3 coding sequence is TGTGCCAGCAGTTTTAAGGGTTTCCGACTAGCCAAAAACATTCAGTACTTC. Its translation: CASSFKGFRLAKNIQYF. The variable domain in full, completed from reference TRBV28 and TRBJ2-4, reads DVKVTQSSRYLVKRTGEKVFLECVQDMDHENMFWYRQDPGLGLRLIYFSYDVKMKEKGDIPEGYSVSREKKERFSLILESASTNQTSMYLCASSFKGFRLAKNIQYFGAGTRLSVL.

This clonotype turned up a few times. The chain is built from TRBV20-1 and TRBJ2-1; 10 bases are a match to TRBD2. The CDR3 sequence is 18 residues long. J was trimmed by 7 bases and V by 3 bases; bases with no gene match: 18. CDR1 DFQATT and CDR2 SNEGSKA come from the germline V gene (reference sequence). CDR3: CSASGLAGARGKGNEQFF. The CDR3 coding sequence is TGCAGTGCTAGTGGGCTAGCGGGAGCGAGGGGTAAAGGAAATGAGCAGTTCTTC.

This clonotype was seen more than once but under ten times. The genes are TRBV7-9 and TRBJ1-2; D might be TRBD1 (6 bases). V was pared by 2 bases and J by 4 bases, with 11 bases between. Looked up from germline, CDR1 is SEHNR and CDR2 is FQNEAQ (reference sequence). CDR3 length: 14 residues. This CDR3 is CASSLLQGSYGYTF. The CDR3 DNA sequence: TGTGCCAGCAGCTTACTACAGGGCAGCTATGGCTACACCTTC.

A few counts support this clonotype. The chain has TRBV19 and TRBJ2-1; D might be TRBD1 or TRBD2, each matching 5 bases. V lost 3 bases and J 8 bases, leaving 20 bases between the germline ends. The germline gives CDR1 LNHDA, CDR2 SQIVND (reference sequence). The CDR3 runs to 16 residues. CDR3 DNA: TGTGCCAGTAGTATGTGGGGGAGAGCCATCGGGGATGAGCAGTTCTTC. It yields the protein CASSMWGRAIGDEQFF.

This clonotype has ten or more counts. The chain uses TRBV7-2 and TRBJ2-7; D might be TRBD1 (6 bases). Trimming removed 3 bases from V and 3 bases from J, with 12 bases in between. The germline CDR1 and CDR2 sequences are SGHTA and FQGNSA. The CDR3 has 14 amino acids. The chain's CDR3 is CASSFPDSLYEQYF. The CDR3 bases are TGTGCCAGCAGCTTCCCGGACAGCCTCTACGAGCAGTACTTC.

J is TRBJ1-1 and V is TRBV6-5, with D hard to call. The CDR3 spans 13 residues. Germline V gene sequence: CDR1 MNHEY, CDR2 SVGAGI. Trimming removed 7 bases at V and 4 bases at J, with 13 bases between. This CDR3 reads CASINSLGTEAFF. DNA of the CDR3: TGTGCCAGCATAAACAGTTTAGGCACTGAAGCTTTCTTT.